A selection of T cell receptor beta chains follows, all from one sample in a study of technical replicates of blood from a handful of donors. Assay: immunoSEQ multiplex PCR; the TCRdb copy retains only in-frame clones and omits some. The sample has tens of thousands of clones, around 92% seen once. The sequenced sample consisted of T cells isolated from PBMCs. These receptors were obtained from a human donor in good health. The CDR3 runs from the conserved cysteine through the conserved F or W. Fields, in order: J gene, D gene, clone size, V gene, CDR3 protein, CDR3 DNA. The D gene is left open where the match is weak. The size of a clone is reported for some rows only, either as once, few or many, or as a class for expanded clones.

TRBJ2-3 | . | . | TRBV7-3 | CASSVPGDTQYF | TGTGCCAGCAGCGTACCCGGAGATACGCAGTATTTT
TRBJ2-5 | . | . | TRBV19 | CASSISGSLGETQYF | TGTGCCAGTAGTATTTCGGGGTCGCTAGGAGAGACCCAGTACTTC
TRBJ2-7 | . | . | TRBV11-2 | CASSFGGGNYEQYF | TGTGCCAGCAGCTTCGGTGGGGGGAACTACGAGCAGTACTTC
TRBJ2-7 | TRBD2 | . | TRBV7-9 | CASSEPGLLSYEQYF | TGTGCCAGCAGCGAGCCGGGACTACTGTCCTACGAGCAGTACTTC
TRBJ2-3 | TRBD2 | . | TRBV14 | CASSQALGLAGRDTQYF | TGTGCCAGCAGCCAAGCGCTCGGACTAGCGGGAAGGGATACGCAGTATTTT
TRBJ1-1 | . | . | TRBV2 | CASLQGDTEAFF | TGTGCCAGTTTACAAGGGGACACTGAAGCTTTCTTT
TRBJ2-2 | . | . | TRBV5-1 | CASSTQGTGELFF | TGCGCCAGCAGCACGCAGGGAACCGGGGAGCTGTTTTTT
TRBJ1-4 | . | . | TRBV18 | CASSLGHLNEKLFF | TGTGCCAGCTCATTGGGACACTTGAATGAAAAACTGTTTTTT
TRBJ1-5 | TRBD1 | . | TRBV6-1 | CASSDFPTGGVQPQHF | TGTGCCAGCAGTGATTTTCCGACAGGGGGCGTTCAGCCCCAGCATTTT
TRBJ1-1 | . | . | TRBV6-5 | CASSPQAQNTEAFF | TGTGCCAGCAGCCCGCAAGCCCAGAACACTGAAGCTTTCTTT
TRBJ2-5 | . | . | TRBV25-1 | CASRQGGTQYF | TGTGCCAGCAGGCAGGGGGGGACCCAGTACTTC
TRBJ2-3 | TRBD2 | . | TRBV14 | CASSQESGRGTDTQYF | TGTGCCAGCAGCCAAGAGAGCGGGAGGGGCACAGATACGCAGTATTTT
TRBJ1-3 | . | . | TRBV6-6 | CASTGTLENTIYF | TGTGCCAGCACAGGGACTCTGGAAAACACCATATATTTT
TRBJ2-1 | . | . | TRBV14 | CASSPGLLAEQFF | TGTGCCAGCAGCCCGGGACTGCTCGCCGAGCAGTTCTTC
TRBJ1-1 | . | . | TRBV2 | CASSEEQYTEAFF | TGTGCCAGCAGTGAAGAACAGTACACTGAAGCTTTCTTT
TRBJ1-1 | . | . | TRBV9 | CASSVAEGFGAFF | TGTGCCAGCAGCGTAGCTGAGGGATTTGGAGCTTTCTTT
TRBJ2-7 | . | . | TRBV27 | CASSERLQSRYEQYF | TGTGCCAGCAGTGAAAGGCTACAGAGTCGATACGAGCAGTACTTC
TRBJ1-1 | TRBD1 | . | TRBV6-5 | CASSGTANTEAFF | TGTGCCAGCAGTGGGACAGCCAACACTGAAGCTTTCTTT
TRBJ2-3 | TRBD2 | . | TRBV19 | CASSRGTSGSTDTQYF | TGTGCCAGTAGCCGCGGGACTAGCGGGAGCACAGATACGCAGTATTTT
TRBJ2-2 | . | . | TRBV27 | CASSLGVGGRELFF | TGTGCCAGCAGTTTAGGCGTAGGGGGTCGGGAGCTGTTTTTT
TRBJ2-1 | TRBD2 | . | TRBV19 | CASSREGLYNEQFF | TGTGCCAGTTCCCGGGAGGGCCTCTACAATGAGCAGTTCTTC
TRBJ2-3 | . | . | TRBV7-3 | CASSLSPGVDTQYF | TGTGCCAGCAGCTTATCACCAGGGGTGGATACGCAGTATTTT
TRBJ2-1 | . | . | TRBV10-1 | CASSGLSSLVSNEQFF | TGCGCCAGCAGTGGGCTTTCGAGTCTAGTATCCAATGAGCAGTTCTTC
TRBJ1-1 | . | . | TRBV11-3 | CASSPYGQNTEAFF | TGTGCCAGCAGCCCCTATGGGCAGAACACTGAAGCTTTCTTT
TRBJ2-5 | TRBD2 | . | TRBV11-1 | CASSPRGGRETQYF | TGTGCCAGCAGCCCCCGGGGGGGGCGAGAGACCCAGTACTTC
TRBJ2-1 | TRBD2 | . | TRBV4-2 | CASSLRRLAGDFSHEQFF | TGTGCCAGCAGCCTAAGGCGCCTAGCGGGAGATTTTTCCCATGAGCAGTTCTTC
TRBJ1-1 | . | once | TRBV11-3 | CASSYSTENTEAFF | TGTGCCAGCAGCTATAGCACCGAGAACACTGAAGCTTTCTTT
TRBJ1-2 | . | . | TRBV4-1 | CASSQVNGERYGYTF | TGCGCCAGCAGCCAAGTAAATGGAGAACGGTATGGCTACACCTTC